This TCR beta chain was retrieved from a study of blood T cell repertoires in COVID-19. Germline values: CDR1 MGHRA, CDR2 YSYEKL. Trimming cost V 1 base and J 1 base, with 8 bases left between them. The CDR3 has 14 amino acids. The table came from immunoSEQ multiplex PCR; TCRdb's copy has only in-frame clones and leaves some out. In the table there are more than 70,000 clones, about 89% of which are singletons. This sequence was found in a man aged 50 to 60 with active or convalescent COVID-19. The sample was peripheral blood. The chain employs TRBV4-1 and TRBJ2-7; D call uncertain. This CDR3 reads CASSQAEQSYEQYF. DNA of the CDR3: TGCGCCAGCAGCCAAGCGGAACAGTCCTACGAGCAGTACTTC.